This is a list of T cell receptor beta chains from one sample in a study of human thymus T cells. The protocol was immunoSEQ multiplex PCR, while the TCRdb copy is restricted to in-frame clones and leaves out a portion. The data contain 45,000 to 50,000 clones, roughly 94% of them seen just once; the ten biggest clones take up under 0.2%. Sample: blood. The origin of the receptors is a girl under three years old with a congenital heart defect but otherwise immunologically healthy. Each CDR3 is given with its conserved first and last residue. The D gene is left open where the match is weak. Some rows have no size entry. The others give once, few or many, or a class for an expanded clone.

size	V	length	D	J	CDR3	DNA
NA	TRBV21-1	16	NA	TRBJ2-7	CASSAPGTGISYEQYF	TGTGCCAGTAGCGCCCCCGGGACAGGGATCTCCTACGAGCAGTACTTC
NA	TRBV5-4	18	NA	TRBJ1-2	CASSLWNTPRYQYYGYTF	TGTGCCAGCAGCTTGTGGAACACCCCCAGGTACCAGTACTATGGCTACACCTTC
NA	TRBV7-9	11	NA	TRBJ2-1	CASSRLYEQFF	TGTGCCAGCAGCCGGTTGTATGAGCAGTTCTTC
NA	TRBV29-1	14	TRBD2	TRBJ2-1	CSAAGTMLGNEQFF	TGCAGCGCCGCCGGGACTATGTTAGGAAATGAGCAGTTCTTC
NA	TRBV19	19	TRBD2	TRBJ2-3	CASRGPGLAGGQETDTQYF	TGTGCCAGTAGGGGACCGGGACTAGCGGGAGGGCAGGAGACAGATACGCAGTATTTT
NA	TRBV6-1	14	NA	TRBJ1-4	CATNRFATNEKLFF	TGTGCCACGAACAGGTTTGCAACTAATGAAAAACTGTTTTTT
NA	TRBV10-3	15	NA	TRBJ1-1	CAIREAGNTDTEAFF	TGTGCCATCAGGGAGGCAGGGAATACGGACACTGAAGCTTTCTTT
NA	TRBV9	14	NA	TRBJ1-2	CASSPRSVTYGYTF	TGTGCCAGCAGCCCCCGGTCCGTTACCTATGGCTACACCTTC
NA	TRBV7-9	13	NA	TRBJ2-5	CASSPHSGETQYF	TGTGCCAGCAGCCCCCATTCGGGGGAGACCCAGTACTTC
NA	TRBV28	15	NA	TRBJ2-3	CASSRKGAATDTQYF	TGTGCCAGCAGTCGAAAAGGCGCGGCAACAGATACGCAGTATTTT
once	TRBV11-2	17	NA	TRBJ2-2	CASTHWGSRSNTGELFF	TGTGCCAGCACCCATTGGGGTAGCAGATCGAACACCGGGGAGCTGTTTTTT
NA	TRBV7-9	14	NA	TRBJ2-2	CASSFFQDTGELFF	TGTGCCAGCAGCTTTTTTCAGGACACCGGGGAGCTGTTTTTT
NA	TRBV4-2	15	TRBD2	TRBJ2-7	CASSQAEREGGEQYF	TGTGCCAGCAGCCAAGCGGAGCGGGAGGGGGGAGAGCAGTACTTC
NA	TRBV29-1	11	NA	TRBJ2-1	CSVEGGNEQFF	TGCAGCGTTGAAGGGGGCAATGAGCAGTTCTTC
NA	TRBV5-1	15	TRBD2	TRBJ2-7	CASSLDLAGPYEQYF	TGCGCCAGCAGCTTGGATCTAGCGGGACCCTACGAGCAGTACTTC
NA	TRBV21-1	17	NA	TRBJ1-1	CASSKRPGDSKNTEAFF	TGTGCCAGCAGCAAAAGACCAGGAGACAGTAAGAACACTGAAGCTTTCTTT
NA	TRBV7-2	15	NA	TRBJ2-3	CASSLVFSLTDTQYF	TGTGCCAGCAGCTTAGTATTCTCCCTCACGGATACGCAGTATTTT
NA	TRBV2	11	NA	TRBJ2-3	CASKVQDTQYF	TGTGCCAGTAAGGTACAGGATACGCAGTATTTT
once	TRBV20-1	11	NA	TRBJ2-5	CSARDLRREYF	TGCAGTGCTAGAGATCTCAGGAGGGAGTACTTC
NA	TRBV10-3	15	TRBD2	TRBJ2-7	CAISVSGLATAEQYF	TGTGCCATCAGTGTCTCGGGACTAGCGACAGCCGAGCAGTACTTC
once	TRBV7-9	14	NA	TRBJ2-3	CASTPNSGTDTQYF	TGTGCCAGCACCCCGAATTCGGGTACAGATACGCAGTATTTT
NA	TRBV5-1	14	TRBD2	TRBJ2-5	CASSWTSGRETQYF	TGCGCCAGCAGCTGGACTAGCGGGAGAGAGACCCAGTACTTC
few	TRBV18	12	NA	TRBJ1-1	CASSPPTGSAFF	TGTGCCAGCTCACCACCGACCGGGTCAGCTTTCTTT
once	TRBV6-5	15	NA	TRBJ2-6	CASRRGIAGANVLTF	TGTGCCAGCAGAAGAGGGATTGCTGGGGCCAACGTCCTGACTTTC
NA	TRBV28	13	NA	TRBJ1-1	CASSLGLNTEAFF	TGTGCCAGCAGTCTGGGCCTGAACACTGAAGCTTTCTTT
NA	TRBV19	16	NA	TRBJ1-5	CASSTRVPGGNQPQHF	TGTGCCAGTAGTACAAGGGTCCCTGGAGGCAATCAGCCCCAGCATTTT
once	TRBV28	15	NA	TRBJ1-5	CASSLGEEINQPQHF	TGTGCCAGCAGTTTAGGGGAGGAAATCAATCAGCCCCAGCATTTT
NA	TRBV4-2	16	TRBD2	TRBJ2-7	CASSQDRLAGTYEQYF	TGTGCCAGCAGCCAAGATAGACTAGCGGGAACCTACGAGCAGTACTTC
once	TRBV2	15	NA	TRBJ2-1	CASSDRRVRGNEQFF	TGTGCCAGCAGTGACCGAAGGGTTAGGGGCAATGAGCAGTTCTTC
NA	TRBV5-1	13	NA	TRBJ1-2	CASRGRTAGGYTF	TGCGCCAGCAGGGGCCGAACCGCCGGTGGCTACACCTTC
NA	TRBV30	13	TRBD2	TRBJ2-5	CAWSAGGEETQYF	TGTGCCTGGAGTGCCGGGGGGGAAGAGACCCAGTACTTC
medium-sized	TRBV4-1	13	NA	TRBJ2-2	CASSHSHTGELFF	TGCGCCAGCAGCCATAGCCATACCGGGGAGCTGTTTTTT
NA	TRBV4-2	14	NA	TRBJ1-6	CASSQTDYNSPLHF	TGTGCCAGCAGCCAAACTGATTATAATTCACCCCTCCACTTT
NA	TRBV27	14	TRBD1	TRBJ2-7	CASSLVGQGHEQYF	TGTGCCAGCAGTTTGGTAGGACAGGGTCACGAGCAGTACTTC
NA	TRBV5-1	17	NA	TRBJ2-3	CASSFPSKAQSTDTQYF	TGCGCCAGCAGCTTTCCCTCGAAGGCCCAGAGCACAGATACGCAGTATTTT
NA	TRBV7-3	13	NA	TRBJ2-1	CASSLSAGNEQFF	TGTGCCAGCAGCTTAAGTGCAGGGAATGAGCAGTTCTTC
NA	TRBV7-2	11	NA	TRBJ2-3	CASSLTDTQYF	TGTGCCAGCAGCTTAACAGATACGCAGTATTTT
NA	TRBV20-1	10	NA	TRBJ2-7	CSATLGEQYF	TGCAGTGCTACCCTGGGGGAGCAGTACTTC
NA	TRBV18	13	NA	TRBJ1-1	CASSQVGGTEAFF	TGTGCCAGCTCCCAGGTCGGTGGCACTGAAGCTTTCTTT
NA	TRBV14	17	TRBD1	TRBJ2-6	CASSQGTGGSGANVLTF	TGTGCCAGCAGCCAAGGGACAGGGGGCTCTGGGGCCAACGTCCTGACTTTC
few	TRBV19	14	TRBD1	TRBJ1-5	CATADRGLGQPQHF	TGTGCCACCGCGGACAGGGGGCTTGGTCAGCCCCAGCATTTT
NA	TRBV15	16	TRBD2	TRBJ2-1	CATSRAGGRAWDEQFF	TGTGCCACCAGCAGAGCGGGCGGGAGGGCCTGGGATGAGCAGTTCTTC
NA	TRBV18	15	NA	TRBJ2-5	CASSASQGSKETQYF	TGTGCCAGCTCAGCCTCACAGGGATCGAAAGAGACCCAGTACTTC
NA	TRBV5-6	15	NA	TRBJ1-5	CASSLSGWSNQPQHF	TGTGCCAGCAGCTTATCGGGTTGGAGCAATCAGCCCCAGCATTTT
NA	TRBV2	11	NA	TRBJ2-7	CASSEIGEQYF	TGTGCCAGCAGTGAAATTGGGGAGCAGTACTTC
NA	TRBV18	13	NA	TRBJ2-4	CASSPSREDIQYF	TGTGCCAGCTCACCATCACGGGAAGACATTCAGTACTTC
NA	TRBV28	17	TRBD1	TRBJ2-2	CASSLGTASANTGELFF	TGTGCCAGCAGTCTCGGGACAGCCTCTGCGAACACCGGGGAGCTGTTTTTT
NA	TRBV5-1	12	NA	TRBJ2-1	CASSAQGNEQFF	TGCGCCAGCAGCGCGCAGGGGAATGAGCAGTTCTTC
NA	TRBV2	12	NA	TRBJ1-1	CASRATGTEAFF	TGTGCCAGCAGGGCAACAGGGACTGAAGCTTTCTTT
NA	TRBV5-6	15	TRBD2	TRBJ2-7	CASSFELAVSYEQYF	TGTGCCAGCAGCTTCGAACTAGCGGTTTCCTACGAGCAGTACTTC
NA	TRBV19	13	TRBD2	TRBJ2-7	CASSMRGSYEQYF	TGTGCCAGTAGTATGCGCGGGAGCTACGAGCAGTACTTC
once	TRBV7-9	15	NA	TRBJ2-5	CASRVGTAKSETQYF	TGTGCCAGCAGGGTAGGGACGGCAAAGTCGGAGACCCAGTACTTC
NA	TRBV7-2	16	TRBD2	TRBJ2-7	CASSLTSGRFPYEQYF	TGTGCCAGCAGCTTAACTAGCGGGAGATTTCCCTACGAGCAGTACTTC